Listed below are T cell receptor beta chains from one sample, sequenced in a study of blood T cells in healthy people across ages. TCRdb re-called the 5' RACE reads with MiXCR, one entry per CDR3 protein. The sample carries 600,000 to 1,000,000 distinct CDR3 sequences, 55% to 70% recorded once. The sequenced sample consisted of blood. These receptors all stem from a man aged 25 to 45 in good health. Each CDR3 is given with its conserved first and last residue. Each record gives: CDR3 DNA, CDR3 protein, V gene, J gene, clone size, D gene. D genes are given only for firm matches. The listing skips clone size in some rows; elsewhere it reads once, few, many or a size class.

CDR3nt: TGTGCCAGCAGTTTAGGGACTTTCCCATACGAGCAGTACTTC; CDR3aa: CASSLGTFPYEQYF; v_gene: TRBV12-3/TRBV12-4; j_gene: TRBJ2-7; abundance: -; d_gene: -
CDR3nt: TGCAGTGCTAGCGAAGGCGCGACCCAGTACTTC; CDR3aa: CSASEGATQYF; v_gene: TRBV20-1; j_gene: TRBJ2-5; abundance: -; d_gene: -
CDR3nt: TGTGCCAGCAGCTTAGTCGAGAGCTCCTACGAGCAGTACTTC; CDR3aa: CASSLVESSYEQYF; v_gene: TRBV7-9; j_gene: TRBJ2-7; abundance: -; d_gene: -
CDR3nt: TGTGCCAGCGCGGGACTAGCCGGACAAGAGACCCAGTACTTC; CDR3aa: CASAGLAGQETQYF; v_gene: TRBV14; j_gene: TRBJ2-5; abundance: -; d_gene: TRBD2
CDR3nt: TGTGCCAGCAGCTTAGATCGCGGGGTTAATGAAAAACTGTTTTTT; CDR3aa: CASSLDRGVNEKLFF; v_gene: TRBV7-8; j_gene: TRBJ1-4; abundance: once; d_gene: -
CDR3nt: TGTGCCAGCACCAAAGGACAGGGGAGGAATGAGCAGTTCTTC; CDR3aa: CASTKGQGRNEQFF; v_gene: TRBV2; j_gene: TRBJ2-1; abundance: few; d_gene: TRBD1
CDR3nt: TGTGCCAGCAGCGATGGACTAGCGGGCCGCTACGAGCAGTACTTC; CDR3aa: CASSDGLAGRYEQYF; v_gene: TRBV7-9; j_gene: TRBJ2-7; abundance: -; d_gene: TRBD2
CDR3nt: TGTGCCAGCACAGAAGCAGGGTTTTGGGAGACCCAGTACTTC; CDR3aa: CASTEAGFWETQYF; v_gene: TRBV28; j_gene: TRBJ2-5; abundance: -; d_gene: -
CDR3nt: TGCAGTGCTCCCCTGCCGAGCGGGTCGTCGGAGCAGTTCTTT; CDR3aa: CSAPLPSGSSEQFF; v_gene: TRBV20-1; j_gene: TRBJ2-1; abundance: -; d_gene: -
CDR3nt: TGCAGCGTTGAAGGGACAGCAGATACGCAGTATTTT; CDR3aa: CSVEGTADTQYF; v_gene: TRBV29-1; j_gene: TRBJ2-3; abundance: -; d_gene: -
CDR3nt: TGTGCCAGCAGCAGGGACCCCCGAGAGCCCCAGCATTTT; CDR3aa: CASSRDPREPQHF; v_gene: TRBV7-2; j_gene: TRBJ1-5; abundance: -; d_gene: -
CDR3nt: TGTGCCAGCAGCAATGTACGGGGGAACACTGAAGCTTTCTTT; CDR3aa: CASSNVRGNTEAFF; v_gene: TRBV7-2; j_gene: TRBJ1-1; abundance: -; d_gene: -
CDR3nt: TGTGCCAGCAGCCCTAGAATGCTATCGGGTGGCTACACCTTC; CDR3aa: CASSPRMLSGGYTF; v_gene: TRBV7-9; j_gene: TRBJ1-2; abundance: -; d_gene: -
CDR3nt: TGTGCCAGCAGGAGCTATGGGGACAGGGGGAATGAGCAGTACTTC; CDR3aa: CASRSYGDRGNEQYF; v_gene: TRBV12-3/TRBV12-4; j_gene: TRBJ2-7; abundance: few; d_gene: TRBD1
CDR3nt: TGTGCCAGCAGCTTGCGACTAGATGTTGAGGGTCACATTCAGTACTTC; CDR3aa: CASSLRLDVEGHIQYF; v_gene: TRBV7-2; j_gene: TRBJ2-4; abundance: -; d_gene: -
CDR3nt: -; CDR3aa: CASSLTFGTDQPQHF; v_gene: TRBV7-9; j_gene: TRBJ1-5; abundance: few; d_gene: -
CDR3nt: TGCAGTGCTCTAGTGGGTAGCAATGAGCAGTTCTTC; CDR3aa: CSALVGSNEQFF; v_gene: TRBV20-1; j_gene: TRBJ2-1; abundance: few; d_gene: -
CDR3nt: TGCGCCAGCAGCTTTGGGACAGCTTACGCTCTAGCCAAAAACATTCAGTACTTC; CDR3aa: CASSFGTAYALAKNIQYF; v_gene: TRBV5-1; j_gene: TRBJ2-4; abundance: -; d_gene: TRBD1
CDR3nt: TGTGCCAGCAGCCTGACTAGCCATGAGCAGTTCTTC; CDR3aa: CASSLTSHEQFF; v_gene: TRBV14; j_gene: TRBJ2-1; abundance: -; d_gene: TRBD2
CDR3nt: TGTGCCAGCAGCCAGGAGATGATTATATCCGGGACTAGCGGAGGGGGCCAAAACATTCAGTACTTC; CDR3aa: CASSQEMIISGTSGGGQNIQYF; v_gene: TRBV4-2; j_gene: TRBJ2-4; abundance: many; d_gene: TRBD2
CDR3nt: TGTGCCAGCACCTTGGGGGGAGCAGGGCTTGGGGGGGATACGCAGTATTTT; CDR3aa: CASTLGGAGLGGDTQYF; v_gene: TRBV11-2; j_gene: TRBJ2-3; abundance: many; d_gene: -
CDR3nt: TGCAGCGTCAAAGAGCGGGACTCTGGGGCCAACGTCCTGACTTTC; CDR3aa: CSVKERDSGANVLTF; v_gene: TRBV29-1; j_gene: TRBJ2-6; abundance: -; d_gene: TRBD2
CDR3nt: TGCAGCTCTTGGGTGGGGCCCAGCACAGATACGCAGTATTTT; CDR3aa: CSSWVGPSTDTQYF; v_gene: TRBV29-1; j_gene: TRBJ2-3; abundance: -; d_gene: -
CDR3nt: TGTGCCACCGTGACTAGCGGGAGAAGCTCCTACAATGAGCAGTTCTTC; CDR3aa: CATVTSGRSSYNEQFF; v_gene: TRBV27; j_gene: TRBJ2-1; abundance: -; d_gene: TRBD2
CDR3nt: TGTGCCAGCAGCCCCCCGGGTCCCCTTGCGAATGAGCAGTTCTTC; CDR3aa: CASSPPGPLANEQFF; v_gene: TRBV28; j_gene: TRBJ2-1; abundance: -; d_gene: -
CDR3nt: TGCAGTGCTAGCGGGACTAGTCTGGATACGCAGTATTTT; CDR3aa: CSASGTSLDTQYF; v_gene: TRBV20-1; j_gene: TRBJ2-3; abundance: -; d_gene: TRBD2
CDR3nt: TGCAGTGCTAGAGATCAGTGGGCCGAGCAGTACTTC; CDR3aa: CSARDQWAEQYF; v_gene: TRBV20-1; j_gene: TRBJ2-7; abundance: -; d_gene: -
CDR3nt: TGCAGTGCTATCCTAGCGGGGGGTAGCTCCTACAATGAGCAGTTCTTC; CDR3aa: CSAILAGGSSYNEQFF; v_gene: TRBV20-1; j_gene: TRBJ2-1; abundance: -; d_gene: TRBD2
CDR3nt: TGTGCCAGCAGTTTAGCCGACAGGGGCAGGACAGATACGCAGTATTTT; CDR3aa: CASSLADRGRTDTQYF; v_gene: TRBV28; j_gene: TRBJ2-3; abundance: once; d_gene: TRBD1
CDR3nt: TGTGCCAGCAGCAAAGCCGGGACAGGGGTTTTGGAGACCCAGTACTTC; CDR3aa: CASSKAGTGVLETQYF; v_gene: TRBV6-2/TRBV6-3; j_gene: TRBJ2-5; abundance: -; d_gene: TRBD1
CDR3nt: TGTGCCAGCAGCCCCGTGGGACTAGCGGGAAGCACAGATACGCAGTATTTT; CDR3aa: CASSPVGLAGSTDTQYF; v_gene: TRBV7-9; j_gene: TRBJ2-3; abundance: once; d_gene: TRBD2
CDR3nt: TGTGCCAGCAGTCCCCCGGGTCTTAGCGGGAATGAGCAGTTCTTC; CDR3aa: CASSPPGLSGNEQFF; v_gene: TRBV7-2; j_gene: TRBJ2-1; abundance: few; d_gene: TRBD2